These T cell receptor beta chains were read from a single sample in a study of T-cell reconstitution after alpha-beta-depleted transplantation in children. TCRdb called the PCR reads again in MiXCR, with one record for every CDR3 protein. The profile shows approximately 82,000 distinct CDR3 sequences, around 15% of them singletons. This sample comprised PBMCs, mostly from graft donor cells, obtained 180 days after TCRalphabeta/CD19-depleted stem cell transplant. The receptors originated from a male patient aged 2 to 9 who had a stem cell transplant for acute lymphoblastic leukemia, so the T cells may come from the graft donor. Each CDR3 is given with its conserved first and last residue. A D gene is named only where the DNA matches it firmly.

j_gene: TRBJ1-2
v_gene: TRBV11-2
d_gene: NA
CDR3aa: CASSLEVGIIPGNYGYTF

j_gene: TRBJ2-7
v_gene: TRBV12-3/TRBV12-4
d_gene: NA
CDR3aa: CASRHPGTREQYF

j_gene: TRBJ2-1
v_gene: TRBV14
d_gene: NA
CDR3aa: CASSPRPGTQVYNEQFF

j_gene: TRBJ2-5
v_gene: TRBV10-3
d_gene: NA
CDR3aa: CAISEETQYF

j_gene: TRBJ2-1
v_gene: TRBV10-2
d_gene: NA
CDR3aa: CASSVPRQGLDEQFF

j_gene: TRBJ2-2
v_gene: TRBV6-5
d_gene: TRBD1
CDR3aa: CASSYRDRGTGELFF

j_gene: TRBJ2-7
v_gene: TRBV6-1
d_gene: NA
CDR3aa: CASSVRARGYEQYF

j_gene: TRBJ2-7
v_gene: TRBV5-4
d_gene: TRBD1
CDR3aa: CASSSWDSYEQYF

j_gene: TRBJ1-3
v_gene: TRBV7-9
d_gene: NA
CDR3aa: CASSDSPVSGNTIYF

j_gene: TRBJ2-6
v_gene: TRBV25-1
d_gene: NA
CDR3aa: CASSSLWGANVLTF

j_gene: TRBJ1-5
v_gene: TRBV11-2
d_gene: TRBD1
CDR3aa: CASSNRPPGGVWQPQHF

j_gene: TRBJ2-7
v_gene: TRBV20-1
d_gene: NA
CDR3aa: CSAGKDSSYEQYF

j_gene: TRBJ2-6
v_gene: TRBV30
d_gene: TRBD1
CDR3aa: CAWNDRGLGANVLTF

j_gene: TRBJ2-7
v_gene: TRBV10-3
d_gene: TRBD1
CDR3aa: CAGGTGGVGQQYF

j_gene: TRBJ1-4
v_gene: TRBV7-9
d_gene: NA
CDR3aa: CASSLHNEKLFF

j_gene: TRBJ1-6
v_gene: TRBV13
d_gene: NA
CDR3aa: CASSFGQLNVCNSPLHF

j_gene: TRBJ2-6
v_gene: TRBV12-3/TRBV12-4
d_gene: NA
CDR3aa: CASSSPLQEKSDSGANVLTF

j_gene: TRBJ2-5
v_gene: TRBV20-1
d_gene: NA
CDR3aa: CSARVGGEETQYF

j_gene: TRBJ2-3
v_gene: TRBV4-3
d_gene: NA
CDR3aa: CASSQVGRLDTQYF

j_gene: TRBJ1-4
v_gene: TRBV5-1
d_gene: NA
CDR3aa: CASRNPGSTNEKLFF

j_gene: TRBJ2-1
v_gene: TRBV27
d_gene: NA
CDR3aa: CASSRGWGPYNEQFF

j_gene: TRBJ1-5
v_gene: TRBV20-1
d_gene: TRBD1
CDR3aa: CSARGQGIDQPQHF

j_gene: TRBJ1-1
v_gene: TRBV18
d_gene: NA
CDR3aa: CASSPSARGGITEAFF

j_gene: TRBJ2-2
v_gene: TRBV4-3
d_gene: NA
CDR3aa: CASSQVPARSAGELFF

j_gene: TRBJ2-1
v_gene: TRBV24-1
d_gene: NA
CDR3aa: CATSDWASRQNEQFF

j_gene: TRBJ1-1
v_gene: TRBV7-6
d_gene: TRBD1
CDR3aa: CASSLAGQGVGNSEAFF

j_gene: TRBJ2-5
v_gene: TRBV7-2
d_gene: TRBD2
CDR3aa: CASSLGLAGLETQYF

j_gene: TRBJ2-7
v_gene: TRBV29-1
d_gene: NA
CDR3aa: CSVDGTGYEQYF

j_gene: TRBJ1-1
v_gene: TRBV7-9
d_gene: NA
CDR3aa: CASSQVAGTEAFF

j_gene: TRBJ2-5
v_gene: TRBV7-8
d_gene: NA
CDR3aa: CASSFAGVETQYF

j_gene: TRBJ2-2
v_gene: TRBV6-2/TRBV6-3
d_gene: NA
CDR3aa: CASEGLAANTGELFF

j_gene: TRBJ2-7
v_gene: TRBV15
d_gene: NA
CDR3aa: CATSPWRGYEQYF

j_gene: TRBJ2-2
v_gene: TRBV15
d_gene: TRBD2
CDR3aa: CATSRGSLLAANTGELFF

j_gene: TRBJ2-3
v_gene: TRBV19
d_gene: TRBD1
CDR3aa: CASSPRTGKADTQYF

j_gene: TRBJ1-6
v_gene: TRBV5-5
d_gene: TRBD1
CDR3aa: CASSQTGDSPLHF

j_gene: TRBJ1-2
v_gene: TRBV5-6
d_gene: TRBD1
CDR3aa: CASSLQGADIRREFYTF

j_gene: TRBJ2-7
v_gene: TRBV7-2
d_gene: TRBD1
CDR3aa: CASSLDWDRAAEQYF

j_gene: TRBJ2-7
v_gene: TRBV20-1
d_gene: NA
CDR3aa: CSARQTGLSYEQYF

j_gene: TRBJ2-5
v_gene: TRBV7-8
d_gene: TRBD1
CDR3aa: CASSFPRGDRRIGQETQYF

j_gene: TRBJ1-1
v_gene: TRBV5-1
d_gene: NA
CDR3aa: CASSLSGQGNTEAFF

j_gene: TRBJ1-1
v_gene: TRBV18
d_gene: NA
CDR3aa: CASSPTENTEAFF

j_gene: TRBJ2-1
v_gene: TRBV28
d_gene: TRBD2
CDR3aa: CASSSGASGGRGEQFF

j_gene: TRBJ2-6
v_gene: TRBV19
d_gene: NA
CDR3aa: CASTPKGGSGANVLTF

j_gene: TRBJ1-1
v_gene: TRBV9
d_gene: NA
CDR3aa: CASSVGGPPMNTEAFF

j_gene: TRBJ1-1
v_gene: TRBV7-2
d_gene: NA
CDR3aa: CASSFPLGGRNTEAFF

j_gene: TRBJ2-2
v_gene: TRBV5-1
d_gene: TRBD2
CDR3aa: CASSLPTGTSGAGELFF

j_gene: TRBJ2-5
v_gene: TRBV7-2
d_gene: NA
CDR3aa: CASSLNAFETQYF

j_gene: TRBJ2-3
v_gene: TRBV20-1
d_gene: TRBD2
CDR3aa: CSATSGGAPDTQYF

j_gene: TRBJ1-5
v_gene: TRBV4-1
d_gene: NA
CDR3aa: CASSQEGDGQPQHF

j_gene: TRBJ2-7
v_gene: TRBV7-9
d_gene: NA
CDR3aa: CASSPAGAGEQYF

j_gene: TRBJ2-7
v_gene: TRBV6-1
d_gene: TRBD1
CDR3aa: CASRGNRDRAYEQYF